Listed here is a single T cell receptor beta chain. This entry is derived from a study of shared clonotypes between healthy human individuals. Trimming removed 4 bases from V and 3 bases from J; junction bases left unmatched: 6. Germline assignment: CDR1 SGDLS and CDR2 YYNGEE. CDR3 length equals 14 residues. Sequencing was performed with immunoSEQ multiplex PCR; in TCRdb, only in-frame clones are kept and a portion is missing. The data contain over a million clones, roughly 96% of them singletons. This sequence joins TRBV9 and TRBJ1-2; 7 bases fit TRBD1. The source of this sequence is a man aged 25-45 years in good health. Sequencing was done on a sample of naive CD4+ T cells sorted from blood. Stated subset: CD45RA+ positively selected. CDR3 sequence: CASSSGGGDYGYTF. The CDR3, as DNA: TGTGCCAGCAGCTCCGGAGGGGGCGACTATGGCTACACCTTC.